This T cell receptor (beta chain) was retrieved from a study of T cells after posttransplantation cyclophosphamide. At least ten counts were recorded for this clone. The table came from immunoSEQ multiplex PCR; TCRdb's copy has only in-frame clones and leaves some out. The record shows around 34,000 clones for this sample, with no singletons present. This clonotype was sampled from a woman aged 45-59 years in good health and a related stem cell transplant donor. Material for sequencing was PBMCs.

CDR3 region: CASSLGQSTNEKLFF. In DNA, the CDR3 is TGTGCCAGCAGCTTGGGACAGTCAACTAATGAAAAACTGTTTTTT. J is TRBJ1-4 and V is TRBV5-8; D possibly corresponds to TRBD1 (5 bases). V was clipped by 0 bases and J by 0 bases, with 6 bases between them. From germline, CDR1 is SGHTS and CDR2 YDEGEE. This CDR3 has 15 amino acids.